A single sample is the source of the 20 T cell receptor beta chains below, sequenced in a study of cytotoxic CD8 clonotypes in ibrutinib-treated CLL (dated by TCRdb to the early 2020s). The time point label of this sample denotes: approximately eleven months on ibrutinib. The library was prepared using the immunoSEQ multiplex PCR assay. TCRdb stores this immuneACCESS table with in-frame sequences only. Part of the clones is absent; in the studies checked, under half of the shortfall reflects unresolved V genes, and no reason is known for the rest. This sample is represented by about 130,000 clones; 70% to 80% of them were singletons. The ten largest clones take up around 13% of the sample. Sequencing was performed on PBMCs, taken after 12 months of ibrutinib treatment. These receptors were obtained from a human donor with chronic lymphocytic leukemia.

Only a few counts were recorded for this clone. This chain links TRBV9 with TRBJ1-5; D is unclear. The CDR3 sequence is 13 residues long. The germline V gene has CDR1 SGDLS and CDR2 YYNGEE. The V gene lost 3 bases and the J gene lost 5 bases, with 9 bases spanning the gap. The CDR3 DNA follows: TGTGCCAGCAGCGGTAGGGTGGATCAGCCCCAGCATTTT. It is translated as CASSGRVDQPQHF.

This clone was observed a few times. The rearrangement uses TRBV10-1 and TRBJ2-7, with TRBD2 matching 9 bases. The CDR3 length is 14 residues. Unmatched junction bases numbered 1, after V lost 2 bases and J lost 2 bases. In germline, CDR1 is WNHNN, CDR2 SYGVQD (reference sequence). In nucleotides, the CDR3 is TGCGCCAGCAGTGAGGCTAGCGGGACCTACGAGCAGTACTTC. This gives the protein CASSEASGTYEQYF.

This chain connects TRBV15 to TRBJ2-6; 10 bases are a match to TRBD2. The CDR3 is made up of 19 amino acids. Germline values: CDR1 LNHNV, CDR2 YYDKDF (reference sequence). V shed 1 base and J 0 bases; nucleotides not matched to a gene: 6. The CDR3 nucleotides read TGTGCCACCAGCAGAGCCGGGACTAGCGTGTCCTCTGGGGCCAACGTCCTGACTTTC. Protein sequence: CATSRAGTSVSSGANVLTF.

This clone has more than one count but fewer than ten. This rearrangement joins TRBV2 to TRBJ1-5, with D tentatively TRBD1 (5 bases). The CDR3 totals 14 residues. Between the trimmed V and J ends, which lost 6 bases and 0 bases, there was a span of 9 bases. The germline CDR1 and CDR2 sequences are SNHLY and FYNNEI. In DNA, the CDR3 is TGTGCCAGCAGGAGGACAAATAGCAATCAGCCCCAGCATTTT. Its translation: CASRRTNSNQPQHF.

For the CDR3, the DNA is TGTGCCAGCGGACAGACCAGGGGGCGCTGGAATTCACCCCTCCACTTT. Encoded protein: CASGQTRGRWNSPLHF. V gene TRBV28 combines with J gene TRBJ1-6; 8 bases agree with TRBD1. The CDR3 spans 16 residues. Germline V gene lookup returns CDR1 MDHEN and CDR2 SYDVKM. The V gene end was trimmed by 8 bases and the J gene end by 7 bases; junction bases not matched to a gene: 13. The full variable domain, completed using reference TRBV28 and TRBJ1-6, is DVKVTQSSRYLVKRTGEKVFLECVQDMDHENMFWYRQDPGLGLRLIYFSYDVKMKEKGDIPEGYSVSREKKERFSLILESASTNQTSMYLCASGQTRGRWNSPLHFGNGTRLTVT.

The J gene is TRBJ1-4, the V gene TRBV27; weak D call: TRBD1 (6 bases). V lost 3 bases to trimming and J lost 4 bases, with 12 bases between them. This CDR3 comprises 15 residues. From germline, CDR1 is MNHEY and CDR2 SMNVEV (reference sequence). CDR3 nucleotide sequence: TGTGCCAGCAGTTTCGGGACACACGGTAATGAAAAACTGTTTTTT. Translating gives CASSFGTHGNEKLFF.

The V call is TRBV7-3, the J call TRBJ1-5; no definite D call. V lost 1 base, J lost 5 bases, and 6 bases lay in between. Germline CDR1 is SGHTA and CDR2 is FQGTGA. The CDR3 has 13 amino acids. The CDR3 sequence is CASSLSRDQPQHF. The CDR3 region has the DNA TGTGCCAGCAGCTTAAGCCGCGATCAGCCCCAGCATTTT.

The chain links TRBV18 to TRBJ1-1; possible D gene TRBD1, 5 bases. V shed 0 bases and J shed 4 bases, with 9 bases lying between them. Germline V gives CDR1 KGHSH, CDR2 LQKENI. The CDR3 totals 14 residues. CDR3 bases: TGTGCCAGCTCACCACCGGGGGGGATCACTGAAGCTTTCTTT. Its protein is CASSPPGGITEAFF. The full variable domain, completed using reference TRBV18 and TRBJ1-1, is NAGVMQNPRHLVRRRGQEARLRCSPMKGHSHVYWYRQLPEEGLKFMVYLQKENIIDESGMPKERFSAEFPKEGPSILRIQQVVRGDSAAYFCASSPPGGITEAFFGQGTRLTVV.

This chain uses TRBV7-2 with TRBJ2-7; D unresolved. V shed 0 bases and J shed 7 bases, with 4 bases lying between them. Per the germline V gene, CDR1 is SGHTA and CDR2 is FQGNSA. CDR3 length equals 11 residues. The CDR3 nucleotides read TGTGCCAGCAGCTTAGCCACAGAGCAGTACTTC. This translates into CASSLATEQYF.

The chain employs TRBV29-1 and TRBJ2-3, with TRBD2 identical over 8 bases. V was pared by 3 bases and J by 1 base, with 0 bases of the junction left unmatched. Germline V gene lookup returns CDR1 SQVTM and CDR2 ANQGSEA. CDR3 size: 13 residues. CDR3 sequence: CSVERGGTDTQYF. DNA for the CDR3: TGCAGCGTTGAGCGGGGGGGCACAGATACGCAGTATTTT.

The chain uses TRBV4-2 and TRBJ2-3; 9 bases line up with TRBD2. The CDR3 extends over 16 amino acids. CDR1 and CDR2 from the germline V gene are LGHNA and YNFKEQ. J lost 2 bases, V lost 1 base, and 4 bases had no gene match. The CDR3: CASSQVAGGITDTQYF. CDR3 sequence (DNA): TGTGCCAGCAGCCAAGTCGCGGGAGGGATCACAGATACGCAGTATTTT.

The chain joins TRBV7-9 to TRBJ2-5, with D tentatively TRBD1 (6 bases). Germline V gives CDR1 SEHNR, CDR2 FQNEAQ (reference sequence). The CDR3 has 16 amino acids. Trimming pared 5 bases from V and 1 base from J, leaving 17 bases between. In DNA, the CDR3 is TGTGCCAGCAGCCCCGGTTTTTTGGGGGCCCAAGAGACCCAGTACTTC. Protein sequence: CASSPGFLGAQETQYF.

This sequence joins TRBV27 and TRBJ2-7; TRBD1 matches at 7 bases. The V and J ends lost 2 bases and 9 bases, in that order; junction bases with no gene match: 7. In germline, CDR1 is MNHEY, CDR2 SMNVEV (reference sequence). The CDR3 contains 13 residues. The CDR3 sequence is CASSLKLQGVQYF. CDR3 sequence (DNA): TGTGCCAGCAGTTTAAAACTTCAGGGGGTGCAGTACTTC.

The V and J genes are TRBV7-8 and TRBJ2-1; D might be TRBD2 (5 bases). The CDR3 sequence is 14 residues long. The germline gives CDR1 SGHVS, CDR2 FQNEAQ. Trimming left V 5 bases short and J 7 bases short, with 15 bases between. CDR3 in DNA: TGTGCCAGCAGCAGAGGGCGCTCTACAAATGAGCAGTTCTTC. It codes for CASSRGRSTNEQFF.

This chain joins TRBV10-3 and TRBJ2-7; TRBD2 matches 13 bases. CDR3 length: 17 residues. CDR1 ENHRY and CDR2 SYGVKD come from the germline V gene. V shed 2 bases and J 2 bases; nucleotides not matched to a gene: 6. CDR3 sequence: CAISEASGLAGPYEQYF. The CDR3 DNA is TGTGCCATCAGTGAGGCCTCGGGACTAGCGGGGCCCTACGAGCAGTACTTC.

This chain joins TRBV27 and TRBJ1-3, with TRBD1 identical over 7 bases. The CDR3 is 14 residues long. The V gene end was trimmed by 2 bases and the J gene end by 2 bases; junction bases not matched to a gene: 0. Germline V CDR1 and CDR2: MNHEY, SMNVEV (reference sequence). The CDR3 DNA reads as TGTGCCAGCAGTTTAACAGGGGCTGGAAACACCATATATTTT. Translation: CASSLTGAGNTIYF.

This chain joins TRBV7-2 and TRBJ2-7; TRBD2 might be the D (6 bases). From germline, CDR1 is SGHTA and CDR2 FQGNSA. V was pared by 4 bases and J by 9 bases, with 19 bases between. The CDR3 has 14 residues. The CDR3 is CASSSRLGSIGQYF. DNA of the CDR3: TGTGCCAGCAGCTCACGACTAGGAAGTATCGGGCAGTACTTC.

The chain links TRBV7-9 to TRBJ2-5; 7 positions match TRBD2. Germline V lookup: CDR1 SEHNR, CDR2 FQNEAQ (reference sequence). Germline trimming cut 6 bases from V and 4 bases from J; bases unmatched to any gene: 8. This CDR3 is built from 14 residues. CDR3 in DNA: TGTGCCAGCAGGGAGCGGGATTTCCGAGAGACCCAGTACTTC. Translating gives CASRERDFRETQYF.

The V and J genes are TRBV11-3 and TRBJ2-2; D ambiguous. The CDR3 sequence is 12 residues long. V was trimmed by 1 base and J by 6 bases, leaving 3 bases between them. The germline gives CDR1 SGHNT, CDR2 YENEEA. The CDR3 here is CASSLGPGELFF. CDR3 nucleotides: TGTGCCAGCAGCTTAGGTCCCGGGGAGCTGTTTTTT.

The V gene is TRBV7-9, the J gene TRBJ1-1, with 7 bases that match TRBD1. The CDR3 totals 16 residues. The V segment lost 3 bases and the J segment 4 bases; nucleotides outside the gene matches: 11. Looked up from germline, CDR1 is SEHNR and CDR2 is FQNEAQ (reference sequence). CDR3 amino acids: CASSLAGGPGSTEAFF. CDR3 sequence (DNA): TGTGCCAGCAGCTTGGCAGGGGGGCCGGGGAGCACTGAAGCTTTCTTT.